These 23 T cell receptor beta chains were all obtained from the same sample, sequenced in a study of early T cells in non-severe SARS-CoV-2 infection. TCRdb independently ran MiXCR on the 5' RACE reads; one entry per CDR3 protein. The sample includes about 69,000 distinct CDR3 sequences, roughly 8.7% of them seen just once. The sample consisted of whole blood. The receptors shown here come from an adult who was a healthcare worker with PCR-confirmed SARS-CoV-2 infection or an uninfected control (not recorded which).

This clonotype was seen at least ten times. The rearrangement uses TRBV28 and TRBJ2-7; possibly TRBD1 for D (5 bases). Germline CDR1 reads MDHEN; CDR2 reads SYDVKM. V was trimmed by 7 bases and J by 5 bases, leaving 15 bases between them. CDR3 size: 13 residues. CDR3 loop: CASNGAPGNEQYF. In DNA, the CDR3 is TGTGCCAGCAACGGTGCGCCAGGGAACGAGCAGTACTTC.

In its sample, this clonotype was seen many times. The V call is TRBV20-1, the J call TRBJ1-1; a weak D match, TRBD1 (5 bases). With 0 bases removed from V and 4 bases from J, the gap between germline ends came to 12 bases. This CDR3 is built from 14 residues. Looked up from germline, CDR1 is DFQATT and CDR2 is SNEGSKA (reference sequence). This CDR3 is CSAREGDVGTEAFF. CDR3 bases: TGCAGTGCTAGAGAGGGGGATGTGGGCACTGAAGCTTTCTTT.

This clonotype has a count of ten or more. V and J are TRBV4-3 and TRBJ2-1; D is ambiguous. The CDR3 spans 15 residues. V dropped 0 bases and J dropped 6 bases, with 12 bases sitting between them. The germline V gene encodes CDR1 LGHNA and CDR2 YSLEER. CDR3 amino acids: CASSQDSPGSNEQFF. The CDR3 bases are TGCGCCAGCAGCCAAGATAGCCCGGGTAGCAATGAGCAGTTCTTC.

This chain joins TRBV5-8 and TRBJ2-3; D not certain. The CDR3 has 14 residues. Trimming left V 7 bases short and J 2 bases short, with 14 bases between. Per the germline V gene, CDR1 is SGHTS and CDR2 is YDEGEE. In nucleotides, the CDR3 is TGTGCCAGCTCACGGGCGGAATTCACAGATACGCAGTATTTT. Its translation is CASSRAEFTDTQYF.

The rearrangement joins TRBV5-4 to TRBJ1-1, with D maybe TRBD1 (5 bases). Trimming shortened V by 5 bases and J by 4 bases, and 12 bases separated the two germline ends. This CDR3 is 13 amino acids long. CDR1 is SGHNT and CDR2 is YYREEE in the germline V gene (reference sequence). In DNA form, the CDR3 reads TGTGCCAGCAGACGGGACGGATCCACTGAAGCTTTCTTT. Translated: CASRRDGSTEAFF.

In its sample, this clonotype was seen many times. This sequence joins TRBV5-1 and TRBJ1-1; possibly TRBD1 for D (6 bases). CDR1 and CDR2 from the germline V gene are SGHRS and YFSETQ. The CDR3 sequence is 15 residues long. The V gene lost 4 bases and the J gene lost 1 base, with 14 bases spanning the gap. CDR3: CASSEGYRANTEAFF. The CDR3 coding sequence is TGCGCCAGCAGCGAAGGGTACAGGGCGAACACTGAAGCTTTCTTT.

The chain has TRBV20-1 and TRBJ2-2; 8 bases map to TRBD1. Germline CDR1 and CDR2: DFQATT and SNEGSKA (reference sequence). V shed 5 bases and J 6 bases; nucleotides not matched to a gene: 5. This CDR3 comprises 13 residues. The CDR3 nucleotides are TGCAGTGCTGGACAGGGAGCGGCCGGGGAGCTGTTTTTT. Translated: CSAGQGAAGELFF.

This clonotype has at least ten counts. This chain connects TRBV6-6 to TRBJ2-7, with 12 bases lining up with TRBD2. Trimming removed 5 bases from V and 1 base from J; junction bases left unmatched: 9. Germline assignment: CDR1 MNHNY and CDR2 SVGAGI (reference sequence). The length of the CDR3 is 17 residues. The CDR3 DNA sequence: TGTGCCAGCAGTGAGACTAGCGGGAGCGCTTATTCCTACGAGCAGTACTTC. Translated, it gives CASSETSGSAYSYEQYF.

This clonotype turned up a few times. The CDR3 DNA reads as TGTGCCAGCAGCTTAGGCTTCGGGGTGAACACTGAAGCTTTCTTT. Translation: CASSLGFGVNTEAFF. The rearrangement links TRBV7-9 to TRBJ1-1; no reliable D call. This CDR3 contains 15 residues. Germline V gene data show CDR1 as SEHNR and CDR2 as FQNEAQ (reference sequence). Trimming left V 1 base short and J 0 bases short, with 9 bases between.

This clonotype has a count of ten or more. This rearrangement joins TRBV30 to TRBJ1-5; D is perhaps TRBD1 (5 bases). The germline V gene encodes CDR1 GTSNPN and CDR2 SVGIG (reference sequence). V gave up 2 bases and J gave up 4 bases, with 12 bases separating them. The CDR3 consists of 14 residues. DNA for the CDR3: TGTGCCTGGAGTAGCGGACAAATTAATCAGCCCCAGCATTTT. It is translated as CAWSSGQINQPQHF.

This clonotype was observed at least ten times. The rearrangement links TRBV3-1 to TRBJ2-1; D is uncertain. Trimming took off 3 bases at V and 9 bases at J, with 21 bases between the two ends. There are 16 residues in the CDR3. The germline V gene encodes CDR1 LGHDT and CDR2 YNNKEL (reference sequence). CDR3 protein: CASSQSGISAIREQFF. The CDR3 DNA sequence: TGTGCCAGCAGCCAGAGTGGAATCTCCGCGATTCGTGAGCAGTTCTTC.

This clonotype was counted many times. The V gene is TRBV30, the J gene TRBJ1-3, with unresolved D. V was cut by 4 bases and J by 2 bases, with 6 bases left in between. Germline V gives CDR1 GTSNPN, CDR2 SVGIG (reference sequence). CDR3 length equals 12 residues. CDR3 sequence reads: CAWKKAGNTIYF. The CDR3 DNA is TGTGCCTGGAAGAAGGCTGGAAACACCATATATTTT.

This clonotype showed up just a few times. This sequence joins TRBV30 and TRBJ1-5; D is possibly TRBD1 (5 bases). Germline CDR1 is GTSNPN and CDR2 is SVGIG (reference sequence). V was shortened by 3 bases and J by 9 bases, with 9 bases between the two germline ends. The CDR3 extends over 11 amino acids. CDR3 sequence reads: CAWSYQGPQHF. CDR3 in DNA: TGTGCCTGGAGCTACCAGGGGCCCCAGCATTTT.

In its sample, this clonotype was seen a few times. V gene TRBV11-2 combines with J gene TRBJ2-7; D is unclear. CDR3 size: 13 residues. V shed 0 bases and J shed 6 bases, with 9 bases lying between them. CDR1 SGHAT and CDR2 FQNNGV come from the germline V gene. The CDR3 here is CASSLDLGFEQYF. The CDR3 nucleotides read TGTGCCAGCAGCTTAGATCTCGGTTTCGAGCAGTACTTC.

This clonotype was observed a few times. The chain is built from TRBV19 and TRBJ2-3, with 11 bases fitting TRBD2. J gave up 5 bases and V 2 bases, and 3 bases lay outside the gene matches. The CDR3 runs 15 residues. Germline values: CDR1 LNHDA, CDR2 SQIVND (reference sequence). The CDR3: CASSITSGGEDTQYF. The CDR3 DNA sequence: TGTGCCAGTAGTATAACTAGCGGGGGTGAAGATACGCAGTATTTT.

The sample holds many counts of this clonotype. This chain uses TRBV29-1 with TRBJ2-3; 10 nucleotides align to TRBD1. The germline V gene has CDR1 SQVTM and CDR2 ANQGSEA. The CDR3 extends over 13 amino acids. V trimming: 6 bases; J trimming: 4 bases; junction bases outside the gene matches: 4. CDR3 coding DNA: TGCAGCGTGGGACAGGGGAGCCCAGATACGCAGTATTTT. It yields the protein CSVGQGSPDTQYF.

The CDR3 is CASMDRGAGVAGELFF. In nucleotides, the CDR3 is TGTGCCAGCATGGACAGGGGCGCAGGGGTAGCCGGGGAGCTGTTTTTT. The chain joins TRBV2 to TRBJ2-2; 9 bases match TRBD1. CDR1 is SNHLY and CDR2 is FYNNEI in the germline V gene. There are 16 residues in the CDR3. J was trimmed by 6 bases and V by 7 bases; bases with no gene match: 12.

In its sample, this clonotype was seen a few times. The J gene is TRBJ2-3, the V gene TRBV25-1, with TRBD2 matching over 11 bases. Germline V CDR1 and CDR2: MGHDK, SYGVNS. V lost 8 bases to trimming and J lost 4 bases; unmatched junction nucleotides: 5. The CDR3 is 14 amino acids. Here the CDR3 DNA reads TGTGCCAGCCTACTAGCGGGAGACTCAGATACGCAGTATTTT. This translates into CASLLAGDSDTQYF.

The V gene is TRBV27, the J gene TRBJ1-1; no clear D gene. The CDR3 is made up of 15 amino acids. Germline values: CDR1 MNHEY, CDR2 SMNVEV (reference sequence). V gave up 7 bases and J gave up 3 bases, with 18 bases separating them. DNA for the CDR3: TGTGCCAGCATAAAAGTGGCTTCAAAGGACACTGAAGCTTTCTTT. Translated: CASIKVASKDTEAFF.

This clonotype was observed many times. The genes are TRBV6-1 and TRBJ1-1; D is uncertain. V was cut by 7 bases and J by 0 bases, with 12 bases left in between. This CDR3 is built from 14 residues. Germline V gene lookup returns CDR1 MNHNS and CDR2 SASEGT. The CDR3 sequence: CASTERVMNTEAFF. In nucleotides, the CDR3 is TGTGCCAGCACCGAAAGGGTTATGAACACTGAAGCTTTCTTT.

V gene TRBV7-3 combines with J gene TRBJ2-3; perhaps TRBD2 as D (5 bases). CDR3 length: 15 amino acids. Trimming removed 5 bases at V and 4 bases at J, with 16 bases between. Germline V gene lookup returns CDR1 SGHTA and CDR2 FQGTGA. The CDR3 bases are TGTGCCAGCAGCCCCGGGATCCCCGCGGCAGATACGCAGTATTTT. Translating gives CASSPGIPAADTQYF.

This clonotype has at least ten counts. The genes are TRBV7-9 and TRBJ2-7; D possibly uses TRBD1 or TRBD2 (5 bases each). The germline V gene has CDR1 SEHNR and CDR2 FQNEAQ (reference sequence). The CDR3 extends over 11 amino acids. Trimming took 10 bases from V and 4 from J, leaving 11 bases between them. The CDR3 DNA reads TGTGCCACCGGGACGGGTTACGAGCAGTACTTC. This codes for CATGTGYEQYF.

CDR3 sequence reads: CASSQDSGTSGGPSTDTQYF. The CDR3 DNA is TGTGCCAGCAGCCAAGATTCAGGGACTAGCGGGGGGCCCAGCACAGATACGCAGTATTTT. V is TRBV3-1 and J is TRBJ2-3; TRBD2 matches at 15 bases. Germline trimming cut 0 bases from V and 0 bases from J; bases unmatched to any gene: 7. The CDR3 consists of 20 residues. Germline V gene sequence: CDR1 LGHDT, CDR2 YNNKEL (reference sequence).